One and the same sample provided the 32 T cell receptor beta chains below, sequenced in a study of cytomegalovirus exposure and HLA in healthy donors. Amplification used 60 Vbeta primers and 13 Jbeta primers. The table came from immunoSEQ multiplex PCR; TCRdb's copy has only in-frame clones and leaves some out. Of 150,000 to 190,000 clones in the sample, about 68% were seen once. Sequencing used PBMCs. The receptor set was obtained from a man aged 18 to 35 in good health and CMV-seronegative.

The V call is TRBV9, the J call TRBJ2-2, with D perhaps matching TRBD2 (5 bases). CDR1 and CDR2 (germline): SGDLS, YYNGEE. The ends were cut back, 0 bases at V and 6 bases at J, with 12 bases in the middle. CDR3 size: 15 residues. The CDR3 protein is CASSVGRGLAGELFF. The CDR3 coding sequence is TGTGCCAGCAGCGTAGGACGAGGGTTGGCCGGGGAGCTGTTTTTT.

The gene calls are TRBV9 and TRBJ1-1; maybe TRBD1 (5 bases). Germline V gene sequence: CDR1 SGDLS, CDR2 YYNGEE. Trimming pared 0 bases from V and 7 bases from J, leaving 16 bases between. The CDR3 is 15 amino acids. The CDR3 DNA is TGTGCCAGCAGCGTAGGAGGTGCAGGGTGGGGTGAAGCTTTCTTT. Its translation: CASSVGGAGWGEAFF.

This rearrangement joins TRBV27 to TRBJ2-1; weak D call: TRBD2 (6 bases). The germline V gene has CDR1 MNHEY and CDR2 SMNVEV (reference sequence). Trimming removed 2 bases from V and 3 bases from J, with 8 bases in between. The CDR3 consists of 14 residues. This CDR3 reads CASSLRDFYNEQFF. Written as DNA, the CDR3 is TGTGCCAGCAGTTTACGGGACTTCTACAATGAGCAGTTCTTC.

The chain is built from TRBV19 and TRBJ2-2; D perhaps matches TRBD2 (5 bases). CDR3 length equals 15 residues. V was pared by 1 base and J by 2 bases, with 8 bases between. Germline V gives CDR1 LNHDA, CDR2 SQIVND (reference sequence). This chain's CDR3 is CASSIGGPNTGELFF. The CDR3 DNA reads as TGTGCCAGTAGTATAGGAGGGCCTAACACCGGGGAGCTGTTTTTT.

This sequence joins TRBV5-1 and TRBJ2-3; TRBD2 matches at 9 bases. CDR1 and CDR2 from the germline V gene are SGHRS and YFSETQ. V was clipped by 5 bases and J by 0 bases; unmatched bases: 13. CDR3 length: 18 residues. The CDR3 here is CASRGFGGRAGSTDTQYF. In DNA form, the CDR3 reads TGCGCCAGCAGGGGGTTCGGCGGGAGGGCCGGTAGCACAGATACGCAGTATTTT.

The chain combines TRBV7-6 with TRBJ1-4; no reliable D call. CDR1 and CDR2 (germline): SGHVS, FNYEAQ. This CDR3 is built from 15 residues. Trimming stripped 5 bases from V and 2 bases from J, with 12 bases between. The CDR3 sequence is CASSPGGRTNEKLFF. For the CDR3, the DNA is TGTGCCAGCAGCCCAGGTGGCAGGACTAATGAAAAACTGTTTTTT.

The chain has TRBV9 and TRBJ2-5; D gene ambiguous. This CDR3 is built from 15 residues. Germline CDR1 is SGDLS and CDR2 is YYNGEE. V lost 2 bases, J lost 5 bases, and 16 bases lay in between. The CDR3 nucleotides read TGTGCCAGCAGCGTCGGGTACTCGATTTCTGAGACCCAGTACTTC. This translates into CASSVGYSISETQYF. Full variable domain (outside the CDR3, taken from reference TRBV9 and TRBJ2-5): DSGVTQTPKHLITATGQRVTLRCSPRSGDLSVYWYQQSLDQGLQFLIQYYNGEERAKGNILERFSAQQFPDLHSELNLSSLELGDSALYFCASSVGYSISETQYFGPGTRLLVL.

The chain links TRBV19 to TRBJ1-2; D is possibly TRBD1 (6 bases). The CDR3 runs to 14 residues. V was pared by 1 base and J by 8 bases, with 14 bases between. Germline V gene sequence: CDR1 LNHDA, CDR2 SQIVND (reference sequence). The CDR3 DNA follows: TGTGCCAGTAGTATAGCCTCAACAGGGCCCGGCTACACCTTC. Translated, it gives CASSIASTGPGYTF.

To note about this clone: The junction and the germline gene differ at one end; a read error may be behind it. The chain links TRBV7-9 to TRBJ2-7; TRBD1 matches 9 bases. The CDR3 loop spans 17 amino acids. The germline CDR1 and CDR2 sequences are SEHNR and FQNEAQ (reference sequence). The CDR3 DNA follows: TGTTCCAGCAGCTTGACACCGAACAGGGGGCCCGCCTACGAGCAGTACTTC. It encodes CSSSLTPNRGPAYEQYF.

The CDR3 region has the DNA TGTGCCAGCAGCGAGGTGCAGCGGGAGTTCTACAATGAGCAGTTCTTC. It specifies CASSEVQREFYNEQFF. The chain uses TRBV9 and TRBJ2-1, with 8 bases fitting TRBD2. This CDR3 has 16 residues. Losses at the gene ends were 3 bases for V and 3 bases for J; bases not matched to a gene: 8. Germline values: CDR1 SGDLS, CDR2 YYNGEE.

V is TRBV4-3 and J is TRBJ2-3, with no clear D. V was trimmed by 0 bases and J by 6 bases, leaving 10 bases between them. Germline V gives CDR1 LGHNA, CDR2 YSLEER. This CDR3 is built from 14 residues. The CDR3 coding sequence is TGCGCCAGCAGCCAAGACTGGTTGGGCGATACGCAGTATTTT. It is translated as CASSQDWLGDTQYF.

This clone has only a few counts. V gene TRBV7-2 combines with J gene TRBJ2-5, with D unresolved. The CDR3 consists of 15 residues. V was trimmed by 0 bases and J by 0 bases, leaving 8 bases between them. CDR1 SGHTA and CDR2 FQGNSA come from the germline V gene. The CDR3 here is CASSLALADQETQYF. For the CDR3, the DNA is TGTGCCAGCAGCTTAGCGCTGGCGGACCAAGAGACCCAGTACTTC. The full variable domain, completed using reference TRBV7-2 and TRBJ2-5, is GAGVSQSPSNKVTEKGKDVELRCDPISGHTALYWYRQSLGQGLEFLIYFQGNSAPDKSGLPSDRFSAERTGGSVSTLTIQRTQQEDSAVYLCASSLALADQETQYFGPGTRLLVL.

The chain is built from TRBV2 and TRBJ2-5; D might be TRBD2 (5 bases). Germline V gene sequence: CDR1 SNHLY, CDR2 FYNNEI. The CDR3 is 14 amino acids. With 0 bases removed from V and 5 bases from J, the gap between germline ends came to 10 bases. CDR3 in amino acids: CASSEARGMETQYF. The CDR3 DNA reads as TGTGCCAGCAGTGAAGCCCGGGGAATGGAGACCCAGTACTTC.

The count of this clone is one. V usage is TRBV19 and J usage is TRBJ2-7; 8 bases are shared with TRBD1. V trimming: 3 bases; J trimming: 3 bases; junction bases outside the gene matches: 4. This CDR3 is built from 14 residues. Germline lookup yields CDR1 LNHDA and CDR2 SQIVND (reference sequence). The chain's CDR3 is CASSIRTGSYEQYF. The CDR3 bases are TGTGCCAGTAGTATCAGGACAGGGAGCTACGAGCAGTACTTC.

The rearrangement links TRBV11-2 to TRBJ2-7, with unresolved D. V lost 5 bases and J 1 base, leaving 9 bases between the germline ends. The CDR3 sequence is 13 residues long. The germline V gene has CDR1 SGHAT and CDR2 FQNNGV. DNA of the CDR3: TGTGCCAGCAGCCCGGTCGAGTCCTACGAGCAGTACTTC. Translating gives CASSPVESYEQYF.

The CDR3 protein is CASSLQVEGSPLHF. CDR3 bases: TGTGCCAGCAGCTTGCAAGTCGAGGGATCACCCCTCCACTTT. The V and J genes are TRBV5-4 and TRBJ1-6; D remains unclear. CDR3 size: 14 residues. V lost 1 base, J lost 10 bases, and 12 bases lay in between. Germline loops: CDR1 SGHNT, CDR2 YYREEE (reference sequence).

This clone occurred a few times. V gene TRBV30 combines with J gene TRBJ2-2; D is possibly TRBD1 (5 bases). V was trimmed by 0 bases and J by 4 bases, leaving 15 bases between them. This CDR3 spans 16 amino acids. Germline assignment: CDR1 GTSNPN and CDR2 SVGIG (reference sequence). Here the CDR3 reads CAWSVLGRRGTGELFF. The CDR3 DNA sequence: TGTGCCTGGAGTGTACTGGGGCGGCGAGGCACCGGGGAGCTGTTTTTT.

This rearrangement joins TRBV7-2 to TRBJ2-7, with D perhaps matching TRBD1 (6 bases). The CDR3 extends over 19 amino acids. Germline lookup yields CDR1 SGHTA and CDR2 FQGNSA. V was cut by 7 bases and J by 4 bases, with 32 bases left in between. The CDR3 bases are TGTGCCAGCATCCAATCGTCAGGGGACACGGGGTCCGCCGGTTACGAGCAGTACTTC. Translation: CASIQSSGDTGSAGYEQYF.

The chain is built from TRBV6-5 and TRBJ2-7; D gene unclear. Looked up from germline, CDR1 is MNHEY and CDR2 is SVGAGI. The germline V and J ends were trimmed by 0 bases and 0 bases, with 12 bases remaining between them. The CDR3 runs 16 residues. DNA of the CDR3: TGTGCCAGCAGTTACTCGATTGGCAAAAGCTCCTACGAGCAGTACTTC. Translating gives CASSYSIGKSSYEQYF.

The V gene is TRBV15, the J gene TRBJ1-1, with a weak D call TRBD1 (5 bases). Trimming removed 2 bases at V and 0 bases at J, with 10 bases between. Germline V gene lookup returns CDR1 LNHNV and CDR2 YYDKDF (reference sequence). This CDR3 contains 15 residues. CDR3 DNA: TGTGCCACCAGCAGATCCACAGGAATGAACACTGAAGCTTTCTTT. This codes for CATSRSTGMNTEAFF.

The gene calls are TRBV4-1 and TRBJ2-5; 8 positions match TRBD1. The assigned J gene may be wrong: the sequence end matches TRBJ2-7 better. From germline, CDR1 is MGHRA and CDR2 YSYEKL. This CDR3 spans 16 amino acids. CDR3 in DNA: TGCGCCAGCAGCCAAGAGGGACAGGCCCTGTCCTACGAGCAGTACTTC. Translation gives CASSQEGQALSYEQYF.

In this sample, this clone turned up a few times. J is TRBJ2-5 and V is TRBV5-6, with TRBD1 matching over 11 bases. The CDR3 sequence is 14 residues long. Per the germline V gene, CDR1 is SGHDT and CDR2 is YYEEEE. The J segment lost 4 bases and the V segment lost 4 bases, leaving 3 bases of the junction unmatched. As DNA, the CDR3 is TGTGCCAGCAGCAGCGGGACAGGGGGAGAGACCCAGTACTTC. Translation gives CASSSGTGGETQYF.

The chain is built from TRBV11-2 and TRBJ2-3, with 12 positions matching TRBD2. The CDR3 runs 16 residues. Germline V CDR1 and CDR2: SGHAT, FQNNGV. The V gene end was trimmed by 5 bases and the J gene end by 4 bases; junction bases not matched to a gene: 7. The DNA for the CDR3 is TGTGCCAGCAGCCCAGGACTAGCGGGATTCGCAGATACGCAGTATTTT. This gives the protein CASSPGLAGFADTQYF.

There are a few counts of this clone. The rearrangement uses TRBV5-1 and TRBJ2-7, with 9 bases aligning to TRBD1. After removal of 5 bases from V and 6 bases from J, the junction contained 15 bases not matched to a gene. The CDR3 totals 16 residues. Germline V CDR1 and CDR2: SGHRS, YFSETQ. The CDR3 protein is CASSFLPNDRGSEQYF. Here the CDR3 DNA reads TGCGCCAGCAGTTTCCTCCCAAACGACAGGGGGAGCGAGCAGTACTTC.

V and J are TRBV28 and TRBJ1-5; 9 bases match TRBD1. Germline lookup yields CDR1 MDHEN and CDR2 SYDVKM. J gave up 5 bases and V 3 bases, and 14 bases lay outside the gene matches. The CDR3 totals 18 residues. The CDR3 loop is CASSLDRGLNYQDQPQHF. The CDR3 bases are TGTGCCAGCAGTTTGGACAGGGGACTCAACTACCAGGATCAGCCCCAGCATTTT.

CDR3: CASREGAGNYGYTF. In nucleotides, the CDR3 is TGTGCCAGCAGAGAGGGGGCGGGTAACTATGGCTACACCTTC. The rearrangement links TRBV28 to TRBJ1-2; TRBD1 agrees at 7 bases. From germline, CDR1 is MDHEN and CDR2 SYDVKM. This CDR3 is built from 14 residues. V lost 6 bases to trimming and J lost 1 base; unmatched junction nucleotides: 5.

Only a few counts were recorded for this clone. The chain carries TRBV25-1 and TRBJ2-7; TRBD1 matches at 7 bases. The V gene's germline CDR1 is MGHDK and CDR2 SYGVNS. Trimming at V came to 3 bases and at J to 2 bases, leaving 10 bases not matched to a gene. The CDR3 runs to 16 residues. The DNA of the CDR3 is TGTGCCAGCAGTGATCTTAGACAGGGAAAACCCTACGAGCAGTACTTC. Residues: CASSDLRQGKPYEQYF.

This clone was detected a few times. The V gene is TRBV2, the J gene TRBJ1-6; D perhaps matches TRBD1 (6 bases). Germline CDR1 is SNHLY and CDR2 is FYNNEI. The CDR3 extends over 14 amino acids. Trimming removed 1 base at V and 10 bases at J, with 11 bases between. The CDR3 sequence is CASSEDRARSPLHF. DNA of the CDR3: TGTGCCAGCAGTGAAGACAGGGCGCGGTCACCCCTCCACTTT.

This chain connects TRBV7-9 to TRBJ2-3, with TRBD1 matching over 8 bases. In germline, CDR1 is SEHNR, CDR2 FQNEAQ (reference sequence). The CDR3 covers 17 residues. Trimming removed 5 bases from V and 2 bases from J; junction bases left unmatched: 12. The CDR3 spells CASSERLRGRDTDTQYF. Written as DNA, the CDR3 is TGTGCCAGCAGCGAGCGACTCAGGGGGCGAGACACAGATACGCAGTATTTT.

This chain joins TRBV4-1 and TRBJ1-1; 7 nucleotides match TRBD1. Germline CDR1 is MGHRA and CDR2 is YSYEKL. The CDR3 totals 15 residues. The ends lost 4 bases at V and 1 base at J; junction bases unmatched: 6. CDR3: CASSPITGENTEAFF. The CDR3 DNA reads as TGCGCCAGCAGCCCCATAACAGGGGAGAACACTGAAGCTTTCTTT.

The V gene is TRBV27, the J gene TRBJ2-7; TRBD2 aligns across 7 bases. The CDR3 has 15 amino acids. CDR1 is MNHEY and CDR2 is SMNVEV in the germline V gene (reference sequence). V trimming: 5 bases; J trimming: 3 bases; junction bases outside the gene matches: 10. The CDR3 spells CASSPSGTGGYEQYF. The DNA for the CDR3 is TGTGCCAGCAGTCCCTCCGGGACGGGGGGCTACGAGCAGTACTTC.

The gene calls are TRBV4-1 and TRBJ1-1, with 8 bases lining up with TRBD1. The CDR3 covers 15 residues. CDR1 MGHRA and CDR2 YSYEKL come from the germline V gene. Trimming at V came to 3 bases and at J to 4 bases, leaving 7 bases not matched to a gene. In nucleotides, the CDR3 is TGCGCCAGCAGCCAGGAAGACAGGGGAGTCACTGAAGCTTTCTTT. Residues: CASSQEDRGVTEAFF.